The rows below give T cell receptor beta chains drawn from one sample of a study of T cells in Graves' hyperthyroidism and ophthalmopathy. TCRdb processed the multiplex PCR reads anew with MiXCR; each CDR3 protein has one entry. The table includes 400,000 to 500,000 distinct CDR3 sequences, around 14% detected once. Sequencing was carried out using blood. The receptors derive from a woman aged 18-29 years with Graves' hyperthyroidism. The CDR3 runs from the conserved cysteine through the conserved F or W. The order of the fields is J gene, clone size, V gene, D gene, CDR3 DNA, CDR3 protein. The D gene is left open where the match is weak. Clone size, where shown, is once, few, many, or a class for clones that have expanded.

j_gene: TRBJ2-3
abundance: few
v_gene: TRBV20-1
d_gene: NA
CDR3nt: TGCAGTGCTTCGGGCGAGGGTGGGCCGAGCACAGATACGCAGTATTTT
CDR3aa: CSASGEGGPSTDTQYF

j_gene: TRBJ2-2
abundance: NA
v_gene: TRBV3-1
d_gene: NA
CDR3nt: TGTGCCAGCAGCCAAGTGGCCCTAATCGAGCCCGGGGAGCTGTTTTTT
CDR3aa: CASSQVALIEPGELFF

j_gene: TRBJ1-2
abundance: few
v_gene: TRBV19
d_gene: TRBD1
CDR3nt: TGTGCCAGTAGTATAATGATCCTGGGGAGGGGGCTTTATGGCTACACCTTC
CDR3aa: CASSIMILGRGLYGYTF

j_gene: TRBJ1-2
abundance: many
v_gene: TRBV3-1
d_gene: NA
CDR3nt: TGTGCCAGCAGCCGATCTTACGGCTACACCTTC
CDR3aa: CASSRSYGYTF

j_gene: TRBJ1-5
abundance: many
v_gene: TRBV12-3/TRBV12-4
d_gene: TRBD1
CDR3nt: TGTGCCAGCAGAAGAACAGGGGACAATCAGCCCCAGCATTTT
CDR3aa: CASRRTGDNQPQHF

j_gene: TRBJ2-4
abundance: many
v_gene: TRBV30
d_gene: NA
CDR3nt: TGTGCCTGGAGTGTTCAATCAAACATTCAGTACTTC
CDR3aa: CAWSVQSNIQYF

j_gene: TRBJ1-3
abundance: few
v_gene: TRBV20-1
d_gene: NA
CDR3nt: TGCAGTGCTTTTCTAAAACAGGAATCTGGAAACACCATATATTTT
CDR3aa: CSAFLKQESGNTIYF

j_gene: TRBJ1-1
abundance: many
v_gene: TRBV30
d_gene: NA
CDR3nt: TGTGCCTGGAGTCCCCAGATGAACACTGAAGCTTTCTTT
CDR3aa: CAWSPQMNTEAFF

j_gene: TRBJ2-1
abundance: many
v_gene: TRBV11-3
d_gene: TRBD1
CDR3nt: TGTGCCAGCAGCCACCGGACAGGGTTTAGACCTTACAATGAGCAGTTCTTC
CDR3aa: CASSHRTGFRPYNEQFF

j_gene: TRBJ1-1
abundance: many
v_gene: TRBV20-1
d_gene: TRBD1
CDR3nt: TGCAGTGCAACCTCTGGGGACAGGGTGTCTGAAGCTTTCTTT
CDR3aa: CSATSGDRVSEAFF

j_gene: TRBJ2-7
abundance: many
v_gene: TRBV7-9
d_gene: TRBD2
CDR3nt: TGTGCCAGCAGCCCCCGGACTAGTCCCTCCTACGAGCAGTACTTC
CDR3aa: CASSPRTSPSYEQYF

j_gene: TRBJ2-7
abundance: many
v_gene: TRBV2
d_gene: TRBD1
CDR3nt: TGTGCCAGCAGTCCCCTCCAAATGACAGGGCTCCCTACGAAGGGAAGCTACGAGCAGTACTTC
CDR3aa: CASSPLQMTGLPTKGSYEQYF

j_gene: TRBJ1-1
abundance: few
v_gene: TRBV12-3/TRBV12-4
d_gene: TRBD1
CDR3nt: TGTGCCAGCAGTTCTTCTCGACAGGGAGACACTGAAGCTTTCTTT
CDR3aa: CASSSSRQGDTEAFF

j_gene: TRBJ2-1
abundance: many
v_gene: TRBV2
d_gene: NA
CDR3nt: TGTGCCAGCATTCGGGCGGGACTTTACAATGAGCAGTTCTTC
CDR3aa: CASIRAGLYNEQFF